These 23 T cell receptor beta chains originate from one sample sequenced in a study of cytomegalovirus exposure and HLA in healthy donors. Repertoires were generated with immunoSEQ multiplex PCR, while TCRdb's copy carries only in-frame clones and drops some. The table includes 150,000 to 200,000 clones, 84% detected once. Source material: PBMCs. The receptors were gathered from a woman in her late teens or twenties in good health and CMV-seropositive.

The gene calls are TRBV5-1 and TRBJ1-2; D ambiguous. The CDR3 is 15 amino acids. Germline V gives CDR1 SGHRS, CDR2 YFSETQ. Trimming removed 0 bases from V and 3 bases from J, with 12 bases in between. DNA for the CDR3: TGCGCCAGCAGCTTGGCCGGGGTGAGATACTATGGCTACACCTTC. Translation: CASSLAGVRYYGYTF.

The chain couples TRBV2 to TRBJ2-5; 8 bases line up with TRBD1. The trim removed 10 bases at V and 5 bases at J, leaving 9 bases unmatched. CDR3 size: 13 residues. CDR1 SNHLY and CDR2 FYNNEI come from the germline V gene. CDR3 region: CATWRQGPETQYF. In nucleotides, the CDR3 is TGTGCCACCTGGCGACAGGGGCCGGAGACCCAGTACTTC.

The chain is built from TRBV27 and TRBJ1-1, with D maybe TRBD1 (6 bases). V gave up 6 bases and J gave up 1 base, with 9 bases separating them. The germline V gene encodes CDR1 MNHEY and CDR2 SMNVEV (reference sequence). The CDR3 is 13 residues long. The DNA of the CDR3 is TGTGCCAGCAGGACAGGTCAGAACACTGAAGCTTTCTTT. Its translation: CASRTGQNTEAFF.

The J gene is TRBJ1-5, the V gene TRBV5-1; the match to TRBD1 covers 7 bases. Germline lookup yields CDR1 SGHRS and CDR2 YFSETQ. J was trimmed by 11 bases and V by 4 bases; bases with no gene match: 15. The CDR3 has 15 amino acids. The CDR3 nucleotides read TGCGCCAGCAGCGTACAGGGGCCGCCCCATGAGGCCCAGCATTTT. This sequence encodes CASSVQGPPHEAQHF.

J is TRBJ2-1 and V is TRBV7-9; possibly TRBD1 for D (6 bases). Germline CDR1 reads SEHNR; CDR2 reads FQNEAQ (reference sequence). V was cut by 8 bases and J by 8 bases, with 16 bases left in between. There are 13 residues in the CDR3. In DNA form, the CDR3 reads TGTGCCAGCGGAAACTTCAGGGGAGATGAGCAGTTCTTC. Translated: CASGNFRGDEQFF.

The chain uses TRBV19 and TRBJ1-6; tentatively, D is TRBD1 (5 bases). The CDR3 consists of 14 residues. Per germline, CDR1 LNHDA and CDR2 SQIVND (reference sequence). Trimming removed 1 base from V and 8 bases from J, with 9 bases in between. The CDR3: CASSIVGPDSPLHF. The CDR3 DNA sequence: TGTGCCAGTAGTATAGTGGGGCCTGATTCACCCCTCCACTTT.

V usage is TRBV18 and J usage is TRBJ1-1; 8 bases map to TRBD1. V shed 4 bases, J shed 1 base, and the junction held 8 bases outside the gene matches. The germline gives CDR1 KGHSH, CDR2 LQKENI. This CDR3 region has 16 residues. CDR3 coding DNA: TGTGCCAGCTCACAGGACAGGGAGGGGCGGAACACTGAAGCTTTCTTT. It translates to CASSQDREGRNTEAFF. The full variable domain, rest sourced from reference TRBV18 and TRBJ1-1, is NAGVMQNPRHLVRRRGQEARLRCSPMKGHSHVYWYRQLPEEGLKFMVYLQKENIIDESGMPKERFSAEFPKEGPSILRIQQVVRGDSAAYFCASSQDREGRNTEAFFGQGTRLTVV.

This clone was counted at least ten times. J is TRBJ1-1 and V is TRBV2; D may be TRBD1 (6 bases). Germline V gene data show CDR1 as SNHLY and CDR2 as FYNNEI. CDR3 length equals 12 residues. The CDR3 loop is CAKGQYNTEAFF. In nucleotides, the CDR3 is TGTGCAAAAGGACAGTACAACACTGAAGCTTTCTTT.

The rearrangement joins TRBV5-1 to TRBJ1-4; D is ambiguous. The CDR3 consists of 14 residues. Per the germline V gene, CDR1 is SGHRS and CDR2 is YFSETQ. Trimming took 3 bases from V and 5 from J, leaving 11 bases between them. CDR3 amino acids: CASSSRGGNEKLFF. The CDR3 DNA sequence: TGCGCCAGCAGCTCCCGGGGAGGAAATGAAAAACTGTTTTTT.

The genes are TRBV15 and TRBJ2-1, with 7 bases identical to TRBD1. From germline, CDR1 is LNHNV and CDR2 YYDKDF (reference sequence). The CDR3 covers 13 residues. V dropped 8 bases and J dropped 6; count of bases not matched to a gene: 7. The CDR3 DNA is TGTGCCACCTTAGACAGGGTGAGCAATGAGCAGTTCTTC. It is translated as CATLDRVSNEQFF.

The chain uses TRBV19 and TRBJ1-2; the D gene is possibly TRBD1 (5 bases). Germline-derived CDR1 and CDR2 are LNHDA and SQIVND (reference sequence). The V gene lost 5 bases and the J gene lost 3 bases, with 10 bases spanning the gap. The CDR3 totals 13 residues. The CDR3 sequence: CASSETDHYGYTF. DNA for the CDR3: TGTGCCAGTAGTGAGACAGACCACTATGGCTACACCTTC.

This clone has just a few counts. The chain uses TRBV25-1 and TRBJ1-2, with D possibly matching TRBD1 (5 bases). The CDR3 extends over 15 amino acids. Deletions cut 6 bases from V and 3 bases from J, with 17 bases between. The V gene's germline CDR1 is MGHDK and CDR2 SYGVNS. This chain's CDR3 is CASSQGLASDYGYTF. The CDR3 bases are TGTGCCAGCAGCCAGGGACTGGCTTCGGACTATGGCTACACCTTC.

J is TRBJ2-1 and V is TRBV27, with 7 bases fitting TRBD1. The CDR3 sequence is 16 residues long. In germline, CDR1 is MNHEY, CDR2 SMNVEV (reference sequence). V trimming: 5 bases; J trimming: 8 bases; junction bases outside the gene matches: 15. As DNA, the CDR3 is TGTGCCAGCAGTCTTATCCGGGACAGCGAGTTCCATGAGCAGTTCTTC. Its protein product is CASSLIRDSEFHEQFF.

This clone was detected only a few times. The V gene is TRBV2, the J gene TRBJ1-2; D ambiguous. With 8 bases removed from V and 1 base from J, the gap between germline ends came to 8 bases. CDR3 length: 12 amino acids. Germline CDR1 reads SNHLY; CDR2 reads FYNNEI. Here the CDR3 reads CASRVLNYGYTF. The CDR3 coding sequence is TGTGCCAGCCGGGTTCTTAACTATGGCTACACCTTC.

The chain carries TRBV7-8 and TRBJ1-4; 8 bases agree with TRBD1. V lost 5 bases to trimming and J lost 7 bases; unmatched junction nucleotides: 3. From germline, CDR1 is SGHVS and CDR2 FQNEAQ. This CDR3 has 13 residues. CDR3 sequence: CASSPGQGEKLFF. In DNA, the CDR3 is TGTGCCAGCAGCCCAGGACAGGGTGAAAAACTGTTTTTT.

The rearrangement joins TRBV10-3 to TRBJ1-5; the D gene is possibly TRBD1 (6 bases). Per germline, CDR1 ENHRY and CDR2 SYGVKD. The length of the CDR3 is 15 residues. V lost 0 bases, J lost 6 bases, and 12 bases lay in between. CDR3 sequence reads: CAISESGGRGQPQHF. The CDR3 DNA reads TGTGCCATCAGTGAGTCGGGGGGGCGCGGTCAGCCCCAGCATTTT.

This clone was counted once. This chain joins TRBV19 and TRBJ1-1; TRBD1 might be the D (5 bases). V was cut by 4 bases and J by 4 bases, with 19 bases left in between. The CDR3 spans 16 residues. From germline, CDR1 is LNHDA and CDR2 SQIVND (reference sequence). CDR3 amino acids: CASSSRHGGTGTEAFF. In nucleotides, the CDR3 is TGTGCCAGTAGTAGTCGACACGGAGGGACGGGCACTGAAGCTTTCTTT.

The chain joins TRBV2 to TRBJ2-5; 8 bases are shared with TRBD2. CDR1 and CDR2 from the germline V gene are SNHLY and FYNNEI. V trimming: 4 bases; J trimming: 9 bases; junction bases outside the gene matches: 10. The CDR3 loop spans 14 amino acids. DNA for the CDR3: TGTGCCAGCAGTGTGACTAGCGAGCTGGGGGCCCAGTACTTC. It codes for CASSVTSELGAQYF. Full variable domain (outside the CDR3, taken from reference TRBV2 and TRBJ2-5): EPEVTQTPSHQVTQMGQEVILRCVPISNHLYFYWYRQILGQKVEFLVSFYNNEISEKSEIFDDQFSVERPDGSNFTLKIRSTKLEDSAMYFCASSVTSELGAQYFGPGTRLLVL.

The chain recombines TRBV6-1 with TRBJ2-5, with D possibly TRBD2 on 7 matching bases. Germline V gene lookup returns CDR1 MNHNS and CDR2 SASEGT. V was trimmed by 2 bases and J by 7 bases, leaving 17 bases between them. CDR3 size: 15 residues. The CDR3 DNA follows: TGTGCCAGCAGTGAAATACTAGGGGGGGCTGGGACCCAGTACTTC. This gives the protein CASSEILGGAGTQYF.

V and J are TRBV5-6 and TRBJ1-1; D gene ambiguous. CDR1 and CDR2 from the germline V gene are SGHDT and YYEEEE. The germline V and J ends were trimmed by 3 bases and 6 bases, with 12 bases remaining between them. This CDR3 has 13 residues. The DNA of the CDR3 is TGTGCCAGCAGCTGGGGTCGGGAGGCTGAAGCTTTCTTT. As protein: CASSWGREAEAFF.

The J gene is TRBJ1-4, the V gene TRBV4-3, with 9 bases matching TRBD1. The CDR3 has 14 residues. The ends lost 5 bases at V and 6 bases at J; junction bases unmatched: 4. The germline gives CDR1 LGHNA, CDR2 YSLEER. CDR3 nucleotide sequence: TGCGCCAGCAGCGACGACAGGGGGGATGAAAAACTGTTTTTT. It is translated as CASSDDRGDEKLFF.

The chain employs TRBV5-1 and TRBJ2-3; TRBD2 aligns across 10 bases. The germline V gene encodes CDR1 SGHRS and CDR2 YFSETQ. V lost 1 base to trimming and J lost 4 bases; unmatched junction nucleotides: 9. CDR3 size: 17 residues. In nucleotides, the CDR3 is TGCGCCAGCAGCTTGATCGGGAGCGGGGGGGGCTCAGATACGCAGTATTTT. This translates into CASSLIGSGGGSDTQYF.

This sequence joins TRBV5-6 and TRBJ2-3, with 10 bases lining up with TRBD1. This CDR3 is 16 amino acids long. The V gene end was trimmed by 4 bases and the J gene end by 4 bases; junction bases not matched to a gene: 9. Germline lookup yields CDR1 SGHDT and CDR2 YYEEEE. The CDR3 loop reads CASSPQDRGLADTQYF. CDR3 DNA sequence: TGTGCCAGCAGCCCCCAAGACAGGGGGCTGGCAGATACGCAGTATTTT.